This TCR beta chain emerged from a study of CD8+ T cells in alopecia areata. General study findings and limits: Across lesional scalp, and particularly alopecia totalis/universalis, clonality surpassed that of normal scalp. When scalp samples are sequenced, resident alphabeta T cells of normal skin are also captured.

Worth noting for this clone: The antigen is not known.

In each case, RNA was isolated and then reverse transcribed into cDNA as the sequencing template. The assay was immunoSEQ multiplex PCR, and TCRdb's table has in-frame clones only and misses some. The sample holds around 30,000 clones, roughly 80% seen once. This clonotype originated in a human donor with alopecia areata. Sequencing used NKG2D-low CD8+ T cells sorted from blood.

The CDR3 spells CASSWTASTDTQYF. CDR3 nucleotides: TGTGCCAGCAGTTGGACAGCTAGCACAGATACGCAGTATTTT. The V call is TRBV28, the J call TRBJ2-3, with D possibly being TRBD1 (6 bases). Trimming removed 4 bases from V and 0 bases from J, with 8 bases in between. Germline V gene sequence: CDR1 MDHEN, CDR2 SYDVKM. The CDR3 contains 14 residues.